The TCR beta chain described here comes from a study of cytomegalovirus exposure and HLA in healthy donors (dated by TCRdb to 2016 to 2017). Regarding the complete study: An earlier analysis of under 600 of the donors reported 250 to 300 Gb of sequence data and 120 million or so unique TCR beta sequences from 150 million to 200 million T cells. To decide whether each TCR beta V gene segment behaved as functional or pseudogenic, an earlier analysis of nearly 600 of the donors relied on high-throughput TCR beta sequencing. Across roughly 420 genotyped donors of the cohort, an average of approximately 220,000 unique TCR beta nucleotide sequences per donor were sequenced, and roughly 17% of those sequences were non-productive. In a later analysis, previously published TCR beta repertoires from 600 to 850 donors were re-analyzed and high-resolution HLA genotyping was added so that TCR occurrence patterns could be studied. An early release that covered some 640 HLA-typed donors contained approximately 300 gigabases of sequencing data and roughly 84 million unique TCR sequences. All discovery cohort repertoires had been generated using a single sequencing platform. A later genetic analysis took genome-wide SNP genotypes for about 55% of the 666 donors and used that subset as a discovery cohort. Five DR-DQ haplotypes were treated as single units for association and clustering because of strong linkage in the cohort. Rather than drawing on any new phenotypic data, the later analysis identified candidate immune exposures from TCR beta sequences and the way those sequences occurred across donors. To predict cytomegalovirus infection status, the study brought together high-throughput TCR immunosequencing, statistical association of individual TCRs with disease status, and machine learning. Typing coverage differed by locus: A, B, C, DRB1 and DQB1 were typed in about 620-630 donors, DQA1 in about 500, DPA1 in around 600, and DPB1 in 472. Donor age, sex, ethnicity and CMV serostatus were collected together with the repertoire data. Among the roughly 430 genotyped donors, around 81% belonged to the genetic ancestry cluster associated with self-reported Caucasian donors. Besides the first cohort of about 730 subjects, a separate validation cohort made up of around 120 different subjects was used. The study aimed to test whether cataloging public T cell receptors could reveal signatures of past pathogen exposure. Both class I and class II loci were covered by HLA typing, at four-digit resolution. The study profiled the T cell repertoires of 666 subjects by immunosequencing and related them to cytomegalovirus serostatus.

The cohort was made up of 666 healthy bone marrow donors. All cohort members were sampled while nominally healthy, although unrecorded immune exposures were likely present. The donor was CMV seropositive and belonged to the group of a few hundred seropositive cohort members. A peripheral blood sample was collected from each donor, and TCR beta sequencing was performed on peripheral blood mononuclear cells. Genomic DNA was extracted from the blood cell samples with the Qiagen DNeasy Blood Extraction Kit. The research as a whole found: In a later analysis, TCR association rates were found to vary across HLA loci, with the most associated TCRs seen for DRB1 alleles and the fewest for HLA-C alleles. A few of the identified cytomegalovirus-associated TCR beta chains were confirmed in vitro to be specific for cytomegalovirus antigens. Linkage disequilibrium might explain the correlated functional status among segregating V segments, but an unknown experimental factor could not be ruled out. In the study, 150 to 200 TCR beta chains were listed as associated with cytomegalovirus. The only immune exposure information available for the cohort was CMV serostatus. A later analysis found that most CMV-associated TCR beta chains appeared HLA-restricted, with HLA associations seemingly driven largely by CMV exposure. Specific HLA alleles were associated with over 15,000 TCR beta sequences at a false discovery rate of 0.05 in a later analysis. Most TCR sequences were observed very rarely across donors, whereas some public TCRs were present in many individuals. Only TCR beta chains were sequenced in this cohort, and the absence of alpha or paired-chain data limited detectable features. In an earlier analysis of some 640 of the donors, most TCR beta V segments were observed in productive rearrangements about 90% or about 30% of the time, broadly matching IMGT annotations. V-gene and J-gene trimming of TCR beta chains was associated with a missense DCLRE1C variant in a later genetic analysis, and the association was replicated in an independent cohort. Assigning TCR associations to individual alleles was difficult when HLA alleles, especially DR and DQ, strongly co-occurred. Compared with equally common non-associated chains, HLA-associated TCR beta chains in a later analysis were more clonally expanded and had lower generation probabilities. A further reported finding was that TCR beta sequences accurately predicted the HLA-A and HLA-B alleles for most subjects in the first cohort. The authors suggested that the approach could potentially be extended to other disease states and immunological phenotypes. Because HLA typing was missing for some donors at each locus, association tests included only the typed subset. About 15 rarely observed V segments, including chromosome 9 orphons, were excluded from the earlier analysis of almost 600 of the donors because counts were too low. A later genetic analysis reported fewer N-insertions in productive TCRs among donors in an Asian-associated ancestry cluster than the roughly 690-donor mean. The sequencing pipeline was judged likely to have produced a cluster of highly shared sequence variants as a technical artifact. Because the 87-base-pair reads could not distinguish some IMGT-functional V segments, including TRBV6-2 and TRBV6-3, those segments were excluded. Cytomegalovirus status was reported to be diagnosed by the classifier with high specificity and sensitivity in both the original and validation cohorts. Several of the top co-occurrence clusters appeared to be linked to parvovirus B19, influenza, CMV and Epstein-Barr virus, according to a later analysis. The presence/absence analyses assumed that sequencing depth was roughly uniform across donors, and that assumption may not be true.

Regarding this clone: Its cognate antigen has yet to be identified. No much larger clone exists at a distance of one base, and base qualities are not known.

The CDR3 starts with the cysteine, ends with the phenylalanine, and has 15 residues. The retained sequence is limited to the CDR3, 45 bases, with the frame set at the first base. V is shortened by 0 bases, J by 6 bases, and the region joining them spans 14 bases. CDR1 and CDR2, per the germline V gene, are SGHTA and FQGNSA. Library generation was performed with the immunoSEQ multiplex PCR assay. A mixture of 60 forward primers for TCR Vbeta segments and 13 reverse primers for TCR Jbeta segments was used in the multiplex PCR. The CDR3 region of rearranged TCR beta genes was amplified from genomic DNA by a multiplex PCR assay. On the Illumina HiSeq System, the amplified TCR beta libraries were sequenced as 87-base-pair reads. Per the source publication's procedure: A later analysis counted 65 million to 90 million unique TCR beta chains across the 640 or so repertoires, and 10 million to 11 million of these chains were shared by at least two donors. To remove PCR and sequencing errors, raw reads were error-corrected and collapsed into unique sequences using a nearest-neighbor algorithm that merged closely related sequences. CDR3 sequences were aligned to IMGT reference sequences to assign V, D and J gene segments. Each retained sequence needed at least a six-nucleotide match to both a V gene segment and a J gene segment. Rearrangements were classified as productive when the CDR3 lacked stop codons and remained in frame with V and J, and all other rearrangements were classified as non-productive. Following IMGT convention, CDR3 was defined as the stretch from the second conserved V-encoded cysteine to the conserved J-encoded phenylalanine. In an earlier analysis of more than 550 of the donors, sequences lacking an unambiguous match to a single V gene segment were excluded. In an earlier analysis of 587 of the donors, V segments were called functional above 56.7% productive rearrangements and were called segregating when the between-donor standard deviation exceeded 5%. A statistical classification framework was built to diagnose cytomegalovirus status from the catalog of TCR beta chain sequences. A later analysis assigned V and J genes by comparing TCR nucleotide sequences with IMGT/GENE-DB human TR gene sequences. A later analysis assigned CDR3 sequences and most-parsimonious VDJ recombination scenarios with the TCRdist pipeline. A later analysis defined each TCR beta chain by its CDR3 amino acid sequence plus V-gene family, and excluded reads lacking a unique V-gene family. A later analysis removed 500 to 600 highly shared, low-generation-probability nucleotide sequences to deal with suspected cross-contamination and a sequencing artifact. For each public chain, a later analysis derived a clonal expansion index from normalized ranks of inferred template counts within each repertoire. A later analysis computed generation probabilities with a VDJ recombination model fitted to out-of-frame rearrangements, and checked the results against IGoR. Hypergeometric tests were used in a later analysis to score TCR-TCR, TCR-HLA and TCR-CMV co-occurrence, with a repertoire-size bias correction applied to the TCR pairs. A later analysis estimated false discovery rates by permuting HLA or CMV assignments 20 times. In a later analysis, co-occurring TCRs were grouped using DBSCAN, with TCRdist sequence similarity added in when clustering inside HLA-allele-positive subsets. Co-occurrence clustering excluded repertoires with fewer than 30,000 or more than 120,000 public chains, plus five with anomalous nucleotide sharing. TCRdb re-hosts the immuneACCESS table, in-frame sequences only. Its copies lack some clones; in the studies checked, an unresolved V gene accounts for under half of them, and the cause for the rest is not known. V and J calls plus clone size are reproduced from that table; the DNA served to infer D and trimming. The sample yields 120,000 or so clones; 78% were counted once. The top ten constitute 9.5% to 13% of the sample.

Sequenced: PBMCs. Rearrangement joined TRBV7-2 to TRBJ1-1, with a weak D call of TRBD1 (5 bases match). The TCR was taken from a man aged 30-40 years in good health and CMV-seropositive. The CDR3 region reads CASSLAQGRWAEAFF. At the DNA level, the sequence is TGTGCCAGCAGCTTAGCGCAGGGCAGATGGGCTGAAGCTTTCTTT.